This entry is about one T cell receptor beta chain. This sample was taken from a study of OX40 agonist ivuxolimab in advanced cancers. Profiling relied on immunoSEQ multiplex PCR, and the TCRdb table lists in-frame clones only, not all of them. The profile shows 65,000 to 85,000 clones, roughly 86% of them singletons. The CDR3 sequence is 15 residues long. Per germline, CDR1 MDHEN and CDR2 SYDVKM. V was pared by 6 bases and J by 3 bases, with 10 bases of the junction left unmatched. The TCR was taken from an adult with an advanced solid tumor such as melanoma, head and neck, liver or kidney cancer. The sequences come from CD4+ or CD8+ T cells sorted from blood, collected in a trial of the OX40 agonist ivuxolimab. The chain employs TRBV28 and TRBJ2-7; 8 bases are shared with TRBD2. CDR3 DNA: TGTGCCAGCAGGCCGGGGGGGAATCTCTTCTACGAGCAGTACTTC. It is translated as CASRPGGNLFYEQYF.